This T cell receptor beta chain was found in a study of blood T cell repertoires in COVID-19. V was shortened by 4 bases and J by 7 bases, with 12 bases between the two germline ends. Germline assignment: CDR1 SGHDT and CDR2 YYEEEE. This CDR3 has 14 residues. The assay was immunoSEQ multiplex PCR, and TCRdb's table has in-frame clones only and misses some. Seen here are just over 300,000 clones, over 80% observed once, and the top ten hold around 10%. The sequence was obtained from a woman aged 18-30 years who had recovered from COVID-19. V usage is TRBV5-6 and J usage is TRBJ1-6; a possible D gene is TRBD1 (5 bases). Sequencing was done on a sample of PBMCs or T cells enriched from blood (not recorded which). CDR3 protein: CASSGGLANSPLHF. The CDR3 DNA follows: TGTGCCAGCAGCGGGGGACTTGCAAATTCACCCCTCCACTTT.